The 10 T cell receptor beta chains below come from one sample, sequenced in a study of cytomegalovirus exposure and HLA in healthy donors (dated by TCRdb to the late 2010s). Libraries were prepared through the immunoSEQ multiplex PCR assay. For the multiplex PCR, a mixture combining 60 forward primers for TCR Vbeta segments and 13 reverse primers for TCR Jbeta segments was used. TCRdb holds this immuneACCESS table with in-frame rearrangements only. Some clones are missing; in checked studies, unresolved V genes explain under half, and the rest has no known cause. The sample profile shows around 200,000 clones; around 85% of them were found once. Together, the top ten hold approximately 2.4% of the sample. Sequencing was performed on PBMCs. These receptor sequences come from a woman in her fifties or sixties in good health and CMV-seronegative.

The chain is built from TRBV9 and TRBJ1-4, with a possible D match to TRBD1 (5 bases). From germline, CDR1 is SGDLS and CDR2 YYNGEE. Trimming removed 3 bases from V and 10 bases from J, with 22 bases in between. The CDR3 sequence is 16 residues long. The CDR3 reads CASSAPTGVSSGKLFF. The CDR3 DNA follows: TGTGCCAGCAGCGCACCAACAGGAGTGAGTTCGGGAAAACTGTTTTTT.

The chain couples TRBV11-2 to TRBJ2-3, with 9 bases aligning to TRBD2. The germline CDR1 and CDR2 sequences are SGHAT and FQNNGV. This CDR3 region has 17 residues. The J segment lost 6 bases and the V segment lost 1 base, leaving 11 bases of the junction unmatched. In nucleotides, the CDR3 is TGTGCCAGCAGCTTAGCGGGTAGCGGGAGTACGCCGGATACGCAGTATTTT. Encoded protein: CASSLAGSGSTPDTQYF. Full variable domain (missing parts from reference TRBV11-2 and TRBJ2-3): EAGVAQSPRYKIIEKRQSVAFWCNPISGHATLYWYQQILGQGPKLLIQFQNNGVVDDSQLPKDRFSAERLKGVDSTLKIQPAKLEDSAVYLCASSLAGSGSTPDTQYFGPGTRLTVL.

The chain uses TRBV6-1 and TRBJ1-5; 7 positions match TRBD1. The V gene end was trimmed by 6 bases and the J gene end by 5 bases; junction bases not matched to a gene: 10. The CDR3 contains 15 residues. The germline V gene encodes CDR1 MNHNS and CDR2 SASEGT. The DNA of the CDR3 is TGTGCCAGCAGCGTCACAGGGGTACGCGATCAGCCCCAGCATTTT. This encodes CASSVTGVRDQPQHF.

V usage is TRBV7-9 and J usage is TRBJ2-7, with 11 bases matching TRBD2. Germline values: CDR1 SEHNR, CDR2 FQNEAQ (reference sequence). Trimming removed 6 bases from V and 4 bases from J; junction bases left unmatched: 8. The CDR3 length is 15 residues. DNA for the CDR3: TGTGCCAGCAGTTTAAGACTAGCGGGAAAGTACGAGCAGTACTTC. This encodes CASSLRLAGKYEQYF.

The chain links TRBV6-5 to TRBJ1-2, with D tentatively TRBD1 (6 bases). The CDR3 sequence is 15 residues long. V lost 6 bases, J lost 3 bases, and 17 bases lay in between. Germline assignment: CDR1 MNHEY and CDR2 SVGAGI. This CDR3 reads CASSKNPGHDYGYTF. In nucleotides, the CDR3 is TGTGCCAGCAGCAAGAACCCGGGACACGACTATGGCTACACCTTC.

The chain recombines TRBV6-5 with TRBJ1-2; D remains ambiguous. Trimming took 2 bases from V and 4 from J, leaving 8 bases between them. This CDR3 comprises 13 residues. The germline gives CDR1 MNHEY, CDR2 SVGAGI. The CDR3 here is CASSYTPGYGYTF. DNA for the CDR3: TGTGCCAGCAGTTACACACCTGGCTATGGCTACACCTTC.

V usage is TRBV5-8 and J usage is TRBJ2-7, with TRBD2 matching over 9 bases. The CDR3 spans 16 residues. After removal of 6 bases from V and 3 bases from J, the junction contained 13 bases not matched to a gene. The germline gives CDR1 SGHTS, CDR2 YDEGEE. Here the CDR3 reads CASIPPGLAGIYEQYF. The CDR3 DNA sequence: TGTGCCAGCATCCCCCCGGGGCTAGCGGGGATCTACGAGCAGTACTTC.

Only one count was recorded for this clone. The chain joins TRBV11-2 to TRBJ2-7; D is uncertain. V lost 4 bases and J lost 2, with 12 bases in between. In germline, CDR1 is SGHAT, CDR2 FQNNGV. This CDR3 spans 14 amino acids. This chain's CDR3 is CASSYDSPTYEQYF. As DNA, the CDR3 is TGTGCCAGCAGCTACGACTCGCCCACCTACGAGCAGTACTTC.

The CDR3: CSVKDSYGYTF. CDR3 sequence (DNA): TGCAGCGTTAAGGACAGCTATGGCTACACCTTC. V usage is TRBV29-1 and J usage is TRBJ1-2; perhaps TRBD1 as D (6 bases). The germline V gene encodes CDR1 SQVTM and CDR2 ANQGSEA. The CDR3 covers 11 residues. V was pared by 5 bases and J by 4 bases, with 8 bases between. The variable domain in full, completed from reference TRBV29-1 and TRBJ1-2, reads SAVISQKPSRDICQRGTSLTIQCQVDSQVTMMFWYRQQPGQSLTLIATANQGSEATYESGFVIDKFPISRPNLTFSTLTVSNMSPEDSSIYLCSVKDSYGYTFGSGTRLTVV.

This clone was seen only a few times. The chain uses TRBV7-8 and TRBJ1-5; 7 bases are a match to TRBD1. J gave up 1 base and V 5 bases, and 8 bases lay outside the gene matches. The CDR3 has 16 amino acids. Looked up from germline, CDR1 is SGHVS and CDR2 is FQNEAQ. This CDR3 reads CASSPRGTASNQPQHF. CDR3 bases: TGTGCCAGCAGCCCCCGCGGGACAGCCAGCAATCAGCCCCAGCATTTT.